Each of the 22 T cell receptor beta chains below was sequenced from the same sample in a study of shared clonotypes between healthy human individuals. Profiled with immunoSEQ multiplex PCR; TCRdb holds only in-frame clones, not every one. This table holds some 550,000 clones, about 97% found once. Material for sequencing was naive CD4+ T cells sorted from blood. As for subset: CD45RA+ positively selected. These receptors originate from a woman aged 25-40 years in good health.

The J gene is TRBJ1-5, the V gene TRBV7-3; a possible D gene is TRBD1 (5 bases). Per the germline V gene, CDR1 is SGHTA and CDR2 is FQGTGA. The V end was cut by 9 bases, the J end by 1 base, with 10 bases between. The CDR3 contains 13 residues. Here the CDR3 DNA reads TGTGCCAGTCCCCGGGACAGCAATCAGCCCCAGCATTTT. This gives the protein CASPRDSNQPQHF.

The chain recombines TRBV28 with TRBJ1-4, with D unresolved. Trimming removed 3 bases from V and 0 bases from J, with 8 bases in between. This CDR3 is built from 15 residues. Germline V gives CDR1 MDHEN, CDR2 SYDVKM. DNA of the CDR3: TGTGCCAGCAGTTTCCCGTTCTCAACTAATGAAAAACTGTTTTTT. It codes for CASSFPFSTNEKLFF.

This clone was seen a single time. The chain is built from TRBV7-2 and TRBJ2-7; D is unresolved. V lost 8 bases to trimming and J lost 3 bases, with 14 bases between them. CDR3 length: 13 residues. Germline CDR1 reads SGHTA; CDR2 reads FQGNSA. The CDR3 protein is CASSPGPGYEQYF. The CDR3 DNA reads as TGTGCCAGCTCCCCGGGTCCGGGCTACGAGCAGTACTTC.

This chain uses TRBV9 with TRBJ1-5, with D maybe TRBD1 (5 bases). This CDR3 has 12 amino acids. CDR1 SGDLS and CDR2 YYNGEE come from the germline V gene. The ends were cut back, 0 bases at V and 7 bases at J, with 5 bases in the middle. The CDR3 sequence: CASSVGDQPQHF. Written as DNA, the CDR3 is TGTGCCAGCAGCGTAGGGGACCAGCCCCAGCATTTT.

The genes are TRBV7-9 and TRBJ2-3; D is undetermined. This CDR3 has 14 amino acids. The V gene's germline CDR1 is SEHNR and CDR2 FQNEAQ (reference sequence). Deletions cut 3 bases from V and 2 bases from J, with 9 bases between. The CDR3 region has the DNA TGTGCCAGCAGCTTTGGCAGATCCACAGATACGCAGTATTTT. Protein sequence: CASSFGRSTDTQYF.

In this sample, this clone turned up once. The chain employs TRBV5-1 and TRBJ2-3, with D hard to call. CDR1 is SGHRS and CDR2 is YFSETQ in the germline V gene. Trimming took off 0 bases at V and 2 bases at J, with 10 bases between the two ends. The CDR3 length is 15 residues. The CDR3 DNA sequence: TGCGCCAGCAGCTTGGCCGCGACCGCCACAGATACGCAGTATTTT. It is translated as CASSLAATATDTQYF. Drawing the rest from reference TRBV5-1 and TRBJ2-3, the complete variable domain is KAGVTQTPRYLIKTRGQQVTLSCSPISGHRSVSWYQQTPGQGLQFLFEYFSETQRNKGNFPGRFSGRQFSNSRSEMNVSTLELGDSALYLCASSLAATATDTQYFGPGTRLTVL.

The chain employs TRBV6-5 and TRBJ2-5; D perhaps matches TRBD2 (5 bases). CDR1 MNHEY and CDR2 SVGAGI come from the germline V gene. V was shortened by 5 bases and J by 1 base, with 14 bases between the two germline ends. The CDR3 is made up of 15 amino acids. The CDR3 nucleotides read TGTGCCAGCAGTCCGGAAGGACTTGTCCAAGAGACCCAGTACTTC. Translated, it gives CASSPEGLVQETQYF.

The V and J genes are TRBV6-5 and TRBJ1-2; D uncertain. V lost 0 bases and J lost 3, with 5 bases in between. In germline, CDR1 is MNHEY, CDR2 SVGAGI. This CDR3 has 13 residues. CDR3 sequence reads: CASSYSRYYGYTF. CDR3 DNA sequence: TGTGCCAGCAGTTACTCGCGCTACTATGGCTACACCTTC.

The chain recombines TRBV19 with TRBJ1-4; the D gene is possibly TRBD1 (6 bases). CDR1 LNHDA and CDR2 SQIVND come from the germline V gene (reference sequence). The CDR3 extends over 15 amino acids. Trimming stripped 5 bases from V and 7 bases from J, with 17 bases between. The CDR3 sequence is CASSSTTGAGEKLFF. The CDR3 nucleotides are TGTGCCAGTAGTTCTACGACAGGCGCGGGTGAAAAACTGTTTTTT.

The chain uses TRBV5-1 and TRBJ2-2, with 9 nucleotides matching TRBD2. Germline loops: CDR1 SGHRS, CDR2 YFSETQ. Unmatched junction bases numbered 12, after V lost 4 bases and J lost 5 bases. This CDR3 spans 17 amino acids. CDR3 DNA: TGCGCCAGCAGCCTCTGGACTAGCGTAAAGACTACCGGGGAGCTGTTTTTT. It specifies CASSLWTSVKTTGELFF. The full variable domain, with the rest looked up from reference TRBV5-1 and TRBJ2-2, is KAGVTQTPRYLIKTRGQQVTLSCSPISGHRSVSWYQQTPGQGLQFLFEYFSETQRNKGNFPGRFSGRQFSNSRSEMNVSTLELGDSALYLCASSLWTSVKTTGELFFGEGSRLTVL.

V usage is TRBV15 and J usage is TRBJ2-1, with 7 nucleotides matching TRBD2. The J segment lost 4 bases and the V segment lost 8 bases, leaving 14 bases of the junction unmatched. Germline V gene data show CDR1 as LNHNV and CDR2 as YYDKDF (reference sequence). This CDR3 region has 16 residues. CDR3 bases: TGTGCCACCGGAGGGGTCCGGGCGGGAGAATACAATGAGCAGTTCTTC. The encoded protein is CATGGVRAGEYNEQFF.

This rearrangement joins TRBV2 to TRBJ1-2, with 8 bases identical to TRBD1. Trimming cost V 6 bases and J 3 bases; bases outside gene matches: 9. Germline V lookup: CDR1 SNHLY, CDR2 FYNNEI. CDR3 length: 15 amino acids. The CDR3 is CASSYRQGPYYGYTF. The CDR3 DNA follows: TGTGCCAGCAGCTACAGACAGGGGCCCTACTATGGCTACACCTTC.

This clone has a handful of counts. The V call is TRBV10-3, the J call TRBJ1-5; D ambiguous. Germline values: CDR1 ENHRY, CDR2 SYGVKD. Trimming cost V 4 bases and J 0 bases, with 7 bases left between them. CDR3 size: 14 residues. CDR3 residues: CAISVGNSNQPQHF. The CDR3 DNA reads as TGTGCCATCAGTGTGGGGAATAGCAATCAGCCCCAGCATTTT.

The chain has TRBV14 and TRBJ2-7; D gene unclear. In germline, CDR1 is SGHDN, CDR2 FVKESK. Between the trimmed V and J ends, which lost 3 bases and 0 bases, there was a span of 12 bases. CDR3 length equals 15 residues. CDR3: CASSQGSAPSYEQYF. The CDR3, as DNA: TGTGCCAGCAGCCAGGGCTCAGCCCCCTCCTACGAGCAGTACTTC.

This rearrangement joins TRBV18 to TRBJ2-7; D is unclear. Germline CDR1 reads KGHSH; CDR2 reads LQKENI. With 3 bases removed from V and 2 bases from J, the gap between germline ends came to 5 bases. The length of the CDR3 is 12 residues. This chain's CDR3 is CASSPTPYEQYF. CDR3 in DNA: TGTGCCAGCTCACCCACCCCCTACGAGCAGTACTTC.

The chain links TRBV11-2 to TRBJ2-7; no clear D gene. The germline gives CDR1 SGHAT, CDR2 FQNNGV. The CDR3 has 14 amino acids. The V end lost 4 bases, the J end lost 0 bases, and 10 bases lay between the germline ends. The CDR3 protein is CASSSSLSSYEQYF. DNA of the CDR3: TGTGCCAGCAGCTCATCTCTTAGCTCCTACGAGCAGTACTTC.

The V and J genes are TRBV6-4 and TRBJ2-7, with D possibly being TRBD2 (5 bases). Trimming took 4 bases from V and 4 from J, leaving 11 bases between them. Per germline, CDR1 MRHNA and CDR2 SNTAGT. There are 13 residues in the CDR3. The CDR3 coding sequence is TGTGCCAGCAGTGCTTCGGGCGGGTACGAGCAGTACTTC. It specifies CASSASGGYEQYF.

This chain joins TRBV7-9 and TRBJ2-6, with 11 positions matching TRBD2. The CDR3 has 18 amino acids. Losses at the gene ends were 0 bases for V and 0 bases for J; bases not matched to a gene: 1. Germline V lookup: CDR1 SEHNR, CDR2 FQNEAQ (reference sequence). CDR3 coding DNA: TGTGCCAGCAGCTTAGCACTAGCGGGAGTCTCTGGGGCCAACGTCCTGACTTTC. Its protein product is CASSLALAGVSGANVLTF.

This chain connects TRBV15 to TRBJ2-7; possibly TRBD2 for D (5 bases). The germline V gene encodes CDR1 LNHNV and CDR2 YYDKDF (reference sequence). Trimming stripped 0 bases from V and 2 bases from J, with 11 bases between. CDR3 size: 15 residues. CDR3 sequence reads: CATSRDRAATYEQYF. CDR3 coding DNA: TGTGCCACCAGCAGAGATAGAGCGGCGACCTACGAGCAGTACTTC.

The rearrangement links TRBV28 to TRBJ2-5; TRBD2 agrees at 8 bases. V lost 5 bases, J lost 4 bases, and 6 bases stayed unmatched. Germline V gene data show CDR1 as MDHEN and CDR2 as SYDVKM. The CDR3 length is 14 residues. CDR3 DNA sequence: TGTGCCAGCAGTCCCGGGGGGGTAGGAGAGACCCAGTACTTC. Its protein product is CASSPGGVGETQYF.

The chain uses TRBV7-9 and TRBJ1-1; D unresolved. CDR1 and CDR2 from the germline V gene are SEHNR and FQNEAQ (reference sequence). Trimming shortened V by 0 bases and J by 1 base, and 12 bases separated the two germline ends. CDR3 length equals 16 residues. The CDR3 here is CASSLARGSGNTEAFF. The CDR3 nucleotides read TGTGCCAGCAGCTTAGCGAGAGGGTCGGGGAACACTGAAGCTTTCTTT.

This rearrangement joins TRBV2 to TRBJ1-2; TRBD1 might be the D (6 bases). The CDR3 is 14 amino acids. V was clipped by 2 bases and J by 4 bases, with 11 bases between them. Germline V lookup: CDR1 SNHLY, CDR2 FYNNEI. CDR3 coding DNA: TGTGCCAGCAGTGAAAATCTCAGGGGCTATGGCTACACCTTC. It translates to CASSENLRGYGYTF.